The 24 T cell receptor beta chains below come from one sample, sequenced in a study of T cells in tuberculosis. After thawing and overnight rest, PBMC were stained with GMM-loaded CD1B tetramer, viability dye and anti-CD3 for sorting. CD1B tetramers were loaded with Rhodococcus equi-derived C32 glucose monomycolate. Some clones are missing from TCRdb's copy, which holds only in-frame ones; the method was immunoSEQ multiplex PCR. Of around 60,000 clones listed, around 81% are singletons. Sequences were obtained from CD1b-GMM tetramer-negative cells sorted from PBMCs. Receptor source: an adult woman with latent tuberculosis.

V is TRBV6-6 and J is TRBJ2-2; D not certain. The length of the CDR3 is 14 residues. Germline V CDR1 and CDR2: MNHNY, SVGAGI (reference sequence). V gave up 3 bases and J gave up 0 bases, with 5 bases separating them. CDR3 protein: CASSYSSNTGELFF. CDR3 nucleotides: TGTGCCAGCAGTTATTCGTCGAACACCGGGGAGCTGTTTTTT.

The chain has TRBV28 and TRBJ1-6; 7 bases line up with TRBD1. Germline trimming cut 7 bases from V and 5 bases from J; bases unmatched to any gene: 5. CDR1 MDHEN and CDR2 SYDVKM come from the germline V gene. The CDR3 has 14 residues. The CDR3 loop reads CASTRDRDNSPLHF. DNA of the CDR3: TGTGCCAGCACTCGGGACAGAGATAATTCACCCCTCCACTTT.

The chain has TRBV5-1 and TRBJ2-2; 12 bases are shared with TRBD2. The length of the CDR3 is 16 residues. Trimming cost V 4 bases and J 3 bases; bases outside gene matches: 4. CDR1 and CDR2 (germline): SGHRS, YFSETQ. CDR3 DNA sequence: TGCGCCAGCAGCAAGCTAGCGGGAGGGGACACCGGGGAGCTGTTTTTT. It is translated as CASSKLAGGDTGELFF.

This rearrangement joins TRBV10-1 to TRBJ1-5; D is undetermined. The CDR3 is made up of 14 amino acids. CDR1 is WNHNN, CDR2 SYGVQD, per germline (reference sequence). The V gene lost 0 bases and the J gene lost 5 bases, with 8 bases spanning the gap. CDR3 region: CASSESGVYQPQHF. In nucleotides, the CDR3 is TGCGCCAGCAGTGAGTCTGGAGTGTATCAGCCCCAGCATTTT.

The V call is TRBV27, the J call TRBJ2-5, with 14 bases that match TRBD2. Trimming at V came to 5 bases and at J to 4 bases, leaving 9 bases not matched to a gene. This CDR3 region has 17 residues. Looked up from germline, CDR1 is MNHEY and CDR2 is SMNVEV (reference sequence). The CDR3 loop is CASSRRLAGGPRETQYF. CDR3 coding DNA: TGTGCCAGCAGTCGCCGACTAGCGGGAGGGCCACGAGAGACCCAGTACTTC.

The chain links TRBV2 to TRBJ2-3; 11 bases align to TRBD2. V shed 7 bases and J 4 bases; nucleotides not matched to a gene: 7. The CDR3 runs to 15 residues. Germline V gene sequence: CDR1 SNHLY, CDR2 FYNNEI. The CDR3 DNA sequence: TGTGCCAGCATTGTAATAGCGGGGGGGCCAGATACGCAGTATTTT. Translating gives CASIVIAGGPDTQYF.

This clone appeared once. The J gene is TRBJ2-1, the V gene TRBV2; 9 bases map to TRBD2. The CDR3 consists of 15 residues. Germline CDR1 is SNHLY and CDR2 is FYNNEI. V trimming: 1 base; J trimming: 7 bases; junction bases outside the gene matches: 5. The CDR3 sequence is CASSEGGRARNEQFF. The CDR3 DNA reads TGTGCCAGCAGTGAAGGCGGGAGGGCTCGGAATGAGCAGTTCTTC.

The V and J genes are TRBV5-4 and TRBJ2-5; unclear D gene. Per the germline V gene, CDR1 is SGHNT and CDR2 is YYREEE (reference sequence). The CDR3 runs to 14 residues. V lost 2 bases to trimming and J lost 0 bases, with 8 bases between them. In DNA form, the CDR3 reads TGTGCCAGCAGCTTCTATCTAGACCAAGAGACCCAGTACTTC. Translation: CASSFYLDQETQYF.

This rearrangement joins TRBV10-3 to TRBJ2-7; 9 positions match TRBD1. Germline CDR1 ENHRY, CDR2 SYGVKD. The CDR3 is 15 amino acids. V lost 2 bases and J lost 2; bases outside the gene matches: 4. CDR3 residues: CAISETGGLPYEQYF. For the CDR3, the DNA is TGTGCCATCAGTGAGACAGGGGGCTTGCCCTACGAGCAGTACTTC.

CDR3 DNA sequence: TGTGCCAGCAGCTTACGGGGGGCGCTGGAGACCCAGTACTTC. Translation gives CASSLRGALETQYF. This chain connects TRBV7-9 to TRBJ2-5, with D possibly matching TRBD2 (7 bases). The CDR3 runs 14 residues. CDR1 and CDR2 from the germline V gene are SEHNR and FQNEAQ (reference sequence). Trimming stripped 2 bases from V and 5 bases from J, with 12 bases between.

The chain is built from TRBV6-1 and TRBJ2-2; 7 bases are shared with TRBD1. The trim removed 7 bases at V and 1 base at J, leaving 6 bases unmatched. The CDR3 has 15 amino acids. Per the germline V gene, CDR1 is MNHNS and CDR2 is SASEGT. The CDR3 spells CASKSNRGNTGELFF. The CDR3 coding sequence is TGTGCCAGCAAAAGTAACAGGGGGAACACCGGGGAGCTGTTTTTT.

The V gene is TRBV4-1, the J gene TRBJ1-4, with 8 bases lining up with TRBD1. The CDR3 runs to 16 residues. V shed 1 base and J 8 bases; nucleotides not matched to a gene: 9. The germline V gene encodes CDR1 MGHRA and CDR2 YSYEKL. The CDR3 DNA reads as TGCGCCAGCAGCCAAGGAGGGACAGGCCCCAGGGAAAAACTGTTTTTT. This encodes CASSQGGTGPREKLFF.

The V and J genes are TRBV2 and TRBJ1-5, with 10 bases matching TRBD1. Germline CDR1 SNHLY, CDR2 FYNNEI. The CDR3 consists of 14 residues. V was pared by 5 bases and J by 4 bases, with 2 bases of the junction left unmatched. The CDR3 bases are TGTGCCAGCAGTTTGGACAGGGGGAATCAGCCCCAGCATTTT. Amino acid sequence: CASSLDRGNQPQHF.

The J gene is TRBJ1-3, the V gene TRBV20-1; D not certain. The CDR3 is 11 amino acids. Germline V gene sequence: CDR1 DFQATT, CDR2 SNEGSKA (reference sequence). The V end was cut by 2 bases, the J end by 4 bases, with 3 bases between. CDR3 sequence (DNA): TGCAGTGCTAGACAGGGAAACACCATATATTTT. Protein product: CSARQGNTIYF.

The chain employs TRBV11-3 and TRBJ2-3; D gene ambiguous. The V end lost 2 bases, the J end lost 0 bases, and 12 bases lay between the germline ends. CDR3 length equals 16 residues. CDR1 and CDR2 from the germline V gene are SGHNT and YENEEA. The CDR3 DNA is TGTGCCAGCAGCTTAAGGCAGGCTTTTAGCACAGATACGCAGTATTTT. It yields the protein CASSLRQAFSTDTQYF.

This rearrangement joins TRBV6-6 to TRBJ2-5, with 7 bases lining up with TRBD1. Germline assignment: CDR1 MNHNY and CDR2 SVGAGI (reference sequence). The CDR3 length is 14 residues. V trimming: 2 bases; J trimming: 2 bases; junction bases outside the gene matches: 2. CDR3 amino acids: CASSYPQGQETQYF. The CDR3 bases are TGTGCCAGCAGTTACCCACAGGGGCAAGAGACCCAGTACTTC.

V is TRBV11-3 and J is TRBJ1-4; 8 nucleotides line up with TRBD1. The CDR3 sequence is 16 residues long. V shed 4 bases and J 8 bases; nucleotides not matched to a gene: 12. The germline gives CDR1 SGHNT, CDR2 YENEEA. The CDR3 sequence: CASSSYDRGGREKLFF. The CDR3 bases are TGTGCCAGCAGCTCATACGACAGGGGTGGAAGAGAAAAACTGTTTTTT. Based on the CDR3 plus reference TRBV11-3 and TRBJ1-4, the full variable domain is EAGVVQSPRYKIIEKKQPVAFWCNPISGHNTLYWYLQNLGQGPELLIRYENEEAVDDSQLPKDRFSAERLKGVDSTLKIQPAELGDSAVYLCASSSYDRGGREKLFFGSGTQLSVL.

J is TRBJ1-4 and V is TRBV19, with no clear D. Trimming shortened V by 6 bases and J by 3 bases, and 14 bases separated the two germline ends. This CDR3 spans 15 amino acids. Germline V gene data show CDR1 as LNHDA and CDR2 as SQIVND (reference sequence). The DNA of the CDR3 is TGTGCCAGTAGGATTTCGCCTCGGTCTAATGAAAAACTGTTTTTT. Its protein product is CASRISPRSNEKLFF.

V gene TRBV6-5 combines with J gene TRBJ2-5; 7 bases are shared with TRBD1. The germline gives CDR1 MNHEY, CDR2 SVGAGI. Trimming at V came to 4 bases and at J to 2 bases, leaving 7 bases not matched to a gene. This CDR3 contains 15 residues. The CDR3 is CASSSPRDRQETQYF. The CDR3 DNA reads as TGTGCCAGCAGTTCCCCCCGGGACAGACAAGAGACCCAGTACTTC.

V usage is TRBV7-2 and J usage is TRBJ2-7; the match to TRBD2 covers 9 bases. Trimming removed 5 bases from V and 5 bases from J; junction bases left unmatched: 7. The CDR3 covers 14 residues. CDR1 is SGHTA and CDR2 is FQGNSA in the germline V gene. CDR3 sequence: CASSPHRGGDEQYF. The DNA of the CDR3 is TGTGCCAGCAGCCCCCACCGCGGGGGGGACGAGCAGTACTTC. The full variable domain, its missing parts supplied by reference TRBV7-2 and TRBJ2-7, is GAGVSQSPSNKVTEKGKDVELRCDPISGHTALYWYRQSLGQGLEFLIYFQGNSAPDKSGLPSDRFSAERTGGSVSTLTIQRTQQEDSAVYLCASSPHRGGDEQYFGPGTRLTVT.

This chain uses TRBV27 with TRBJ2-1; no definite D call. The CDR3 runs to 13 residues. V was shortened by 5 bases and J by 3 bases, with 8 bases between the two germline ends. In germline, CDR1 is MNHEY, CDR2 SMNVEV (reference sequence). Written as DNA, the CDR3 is TGTGCCAGCAGTCTCCGGAGCTACAATGAGCAGTTCTTC. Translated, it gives CASSLRSYNEQFF.

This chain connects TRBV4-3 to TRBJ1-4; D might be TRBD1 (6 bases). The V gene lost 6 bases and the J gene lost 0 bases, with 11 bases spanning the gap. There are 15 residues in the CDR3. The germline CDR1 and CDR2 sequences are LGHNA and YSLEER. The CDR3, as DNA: TGCGCCAGCAGAAGGGACACCGCAACTAATGAAAAACTGTTTTTT. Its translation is CASRRDTATNEKLFF.

The CDR3 loop reads CASISSGAGANVLTF. The CDR3 coding sequence is TGTGCCAGTATCTCCTCCGGGGCTGGGGCCAACGTCCTGACTTTC. This sequence joins TRBV19 and TRBJ2-6; D may be TRBD2 (5 bases). V was trimmed by 7 bases and J by 2 bases, leaving 12 bases between them. The germline CDR1 and CDR2 sequences are LNHDA and SQIVND (reference sequence). There are 15 residues in the CDR3.

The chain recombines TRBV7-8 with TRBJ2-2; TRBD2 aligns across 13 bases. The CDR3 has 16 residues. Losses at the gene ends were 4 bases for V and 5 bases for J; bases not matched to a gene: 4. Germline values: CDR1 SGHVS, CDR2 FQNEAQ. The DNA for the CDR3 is TGTGCCAGCAGCTCCGCGACTAGCGGGAGGACCGGGGAGCTGTTTTTT. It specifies CASSSATSGRTGELFF.